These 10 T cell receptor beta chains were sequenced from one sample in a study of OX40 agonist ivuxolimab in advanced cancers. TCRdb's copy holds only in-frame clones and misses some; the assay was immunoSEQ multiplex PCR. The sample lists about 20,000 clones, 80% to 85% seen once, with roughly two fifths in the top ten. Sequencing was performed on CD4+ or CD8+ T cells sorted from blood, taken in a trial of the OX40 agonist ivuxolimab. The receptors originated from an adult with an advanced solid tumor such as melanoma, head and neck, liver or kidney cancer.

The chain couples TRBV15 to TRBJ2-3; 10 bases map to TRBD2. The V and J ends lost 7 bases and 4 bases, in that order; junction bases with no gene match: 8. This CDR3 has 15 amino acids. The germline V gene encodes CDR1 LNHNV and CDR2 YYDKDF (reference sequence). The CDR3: CATTETSGAADTQYF. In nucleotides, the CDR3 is TGTGCCACCACCGAAACTAGCGGGGCGGCAGATACGCAGTATTTT.

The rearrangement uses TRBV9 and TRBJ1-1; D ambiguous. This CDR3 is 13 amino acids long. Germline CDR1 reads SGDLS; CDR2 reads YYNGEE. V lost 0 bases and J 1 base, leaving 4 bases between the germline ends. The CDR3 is CASSVGENTEAFF. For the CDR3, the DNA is TGTGCCAGCAGCGTAGGAGAGAACACTGAAGCTTTCTTT.

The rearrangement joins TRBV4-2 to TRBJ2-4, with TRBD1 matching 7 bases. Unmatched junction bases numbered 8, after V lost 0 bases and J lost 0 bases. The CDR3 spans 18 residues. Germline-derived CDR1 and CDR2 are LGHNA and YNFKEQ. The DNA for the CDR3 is TGTGCCAGCAGCCAAGAAGGACCGGGACAGCCAGCCAAAAACATTCAGTACTTC. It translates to CASSQEGPGQPAKNIQYF.

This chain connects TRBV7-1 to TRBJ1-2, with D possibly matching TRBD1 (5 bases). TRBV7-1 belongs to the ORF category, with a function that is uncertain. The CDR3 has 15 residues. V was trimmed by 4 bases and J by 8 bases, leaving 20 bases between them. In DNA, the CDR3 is TGTGCCAGCAGCTTAGGAGGGGACCGACCAGCAGGCTACACCTTC. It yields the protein CASSLGGDRPAGYTF.

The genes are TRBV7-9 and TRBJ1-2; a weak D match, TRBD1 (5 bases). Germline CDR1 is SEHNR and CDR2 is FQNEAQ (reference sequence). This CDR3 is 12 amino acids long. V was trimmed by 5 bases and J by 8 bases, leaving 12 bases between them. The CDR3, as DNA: TGTGCCAGCAGCCAAGAGCGGGGGGGCTACACCTTC. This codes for CASSQERGGYTF.

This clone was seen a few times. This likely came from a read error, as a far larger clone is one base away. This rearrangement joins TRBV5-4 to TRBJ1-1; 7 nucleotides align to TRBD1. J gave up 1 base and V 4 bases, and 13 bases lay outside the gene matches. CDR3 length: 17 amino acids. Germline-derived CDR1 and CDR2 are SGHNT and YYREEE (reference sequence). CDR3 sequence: CASSQESNEGANTEAFF. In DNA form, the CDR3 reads TGTGCCAGCAGCCAAGAGTCGAATGAGGGGGCGAACACTGAAGCTTTCTTT.

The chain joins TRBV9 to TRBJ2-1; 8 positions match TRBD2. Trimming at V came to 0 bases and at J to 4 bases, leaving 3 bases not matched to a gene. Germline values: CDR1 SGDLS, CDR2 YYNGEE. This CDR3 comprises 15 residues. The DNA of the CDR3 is TGTGCCAGCAGCGTAGTGGGACTAGTGTACAATGAGCAGTTCTTC. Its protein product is CASSVVGLVYNEQFF.

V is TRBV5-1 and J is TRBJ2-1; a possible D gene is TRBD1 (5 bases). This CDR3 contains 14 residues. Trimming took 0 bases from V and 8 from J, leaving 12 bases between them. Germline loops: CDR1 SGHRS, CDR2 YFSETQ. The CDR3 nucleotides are TGCGCCAGCAGCTTGGACGGCCCCAGGGATGAGCAGTTCTTC. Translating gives CASSLDGPRDEQFF.

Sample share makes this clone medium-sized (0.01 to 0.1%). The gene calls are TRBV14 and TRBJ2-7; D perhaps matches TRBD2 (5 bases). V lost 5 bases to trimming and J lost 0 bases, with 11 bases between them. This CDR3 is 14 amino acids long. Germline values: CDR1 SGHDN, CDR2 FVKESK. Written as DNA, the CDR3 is TGTGCCAGCAGCGAGGACTTTAACTCCTACGAGCAGTACTTC. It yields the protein CASSEDFNSYEQYF.

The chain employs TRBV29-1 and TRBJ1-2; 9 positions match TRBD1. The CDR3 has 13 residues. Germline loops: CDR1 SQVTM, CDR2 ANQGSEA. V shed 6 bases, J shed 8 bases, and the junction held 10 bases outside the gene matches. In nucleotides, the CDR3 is TGCAGCGTGCGTCAACAGGGGGCGCAGGGCTACACCTTC. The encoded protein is CSVRQQGAQGYTF.